The entry that follows covers one T cell receptor beta chain sequence. This clone's antigen is unknown. No much larger clone exists at a distance of one base, and base qualities are not known. The library came from the immunoSEQ multiplex PCR assay. To provide template for TCR sequencing, every sample had RNA extracted and reverse transcribed into cDNA. SuperScript III was used to make first-strand cDNA, primed with a 2:1 mix of oligo-dT and random hexamers. A synthetic immune receptor repertoire was used to gauge amplification bias, and whatever bias remained was removed computationally. Under the source paper's analysis protocol: Raw reads were preprocessed for error removal, and CDR3 was defined according to IMGT conventions as running from the conserved cysteine to phenylalanine. Clonality was computed by normalizing Shannon entropy by log2 of the number of productive unique TCRs and subtracting the result from 1. Scalp TCRbeta sequences were cross-referenced with sorted blood CD4 and CD8 repertoires so that the CD4 or CD8 identity of scalp clones could be inferred. What TCRdb holds here is the immuneACCESS table cut down to in-frame rearrangements. Part of the clones is not present; checked against another copy, under half of the missing clones reflect an unresolved V gene, and the others are unexplained. V and J calls and clone size are as listed in that table; D and trimming were resolved from the DNA. The sample yields under 350,000 clones; nearly 60% were counted once. The top ten hold 1.8% of the sample.

Per the publication, the time point label means: 24 weeks on oral tofacitinib. This sample's treatment or condition label indicates: oral pan-JAK inhibitor, 5-10 mg twice daily. Peripheral blood and lesional scalp punch biopsies were obtained from patients with alopecia areata. PBMCs were isolated by density centrifugation and stained for CD3, CD4 and CD8, after which CD4+ and CD8+ T cells were sorted on a FACSAria. CDR1 SGDLS and CDR2 YYNGEE are derived from the germline V gene. V lost 0 bases and J lost 4 bases; the stretch between them is 13 bases long. The CDR3 covers 15 residues, taking in both the cysteine and the phenylalanine. The CDR3 DNA has 45 bases and is translated from base 1. The source of the sample is a study of CD8+ T cells in alopecia areata (dated by TCRdb to the late 2010s). For context, the study as a whole: Treated patients were enrolled in an open-label pilot trial of oral tofacitinib at 5 to 10 mg twice daily for moderate-to-severe alopecia areata. In treated patients, disease severity was measured using the SALT score, which gives the percentage of scalp surface area affected. The study used high-throughput TCRbeta sequencing to examine T cell clonal expansion in alopecia areata, in both the C3H/HeJ mouse model and human patients. Human TCRbeta sequencing covered scalp tissue and sorted CD4+ and CD8+ peripheral blood T cells from patchy and totalis/universalis alopecia areata patients and healthy controls. immunoSEQ multiplex PCR using 35 Vbeta forward primers and 13 Jbeta reverse primers was used to amplify TCRbeta CDR3 regions. Biopsies were taken from tofacitinib-treated patients at baseline and again at 4 and 24 weeks into treatment, and several of those patients also had a later scalp biopsy. RNA was obtained with the PAXgene miRNA kit for fixed scalp, the miRNeasy kit for PBMCs, and the RNeasy kit for mouse skin. Tofacitinib was given for 6 to 18 months, followed by 6 months of follow-up off drug to assess delayed response and recurrence. Scalp clonality was compared across normal scalp (n=4), patchy alopecia areata scalp (n=8), and alopecia totalis/universalis scalp (n=8).

Results the study describes overall, beyond this receptor: Unlike mouse skin, where gammadelta T cells dominate, normal human skin contains resident alphabeta T cells that get sequenced too, which complicates analysis of the scalp TCR repertoire. Compared with mice, TCR sequences shared between patients were less clear, possibly partly because of HLA diversity across the patient population. Compared with normal scalp, lesional scalp had higher clonality and more expanded CD8+ clones, particularly in alopecia totalis/universalis, a pattern that suggests antigenic drive. With tofacitinib, both scalp clonality and the number of expanded CD8+ clones among the top 100 scalp clones went down significantly. Many expanded lesional clones were found to persist in scalp and blood during tofacitinib treatment, and relapse after treatment cessation may be partly explained by this persistence. The treated cohort was small, with a single nonresponder, so links between baseline CD8+ expansion and response need larger studies.

The rearrangement combines TRBV9 with TRBJ2-5; a tentative D call is TRBD1 (6 bases match). Here the sequenced sample was CD4+ T cells sorted from blood, taken at week 24, from a patient treated with tofacitinib. This sequence originates from a human donor with alopecia areata. The CDR3 sequence is CASSVAQGIGETQYF. DNA sequence: TGTGCCAGCAGCGTAGCGCAGGGGATCGGAGAGACCCAGTACTTC.